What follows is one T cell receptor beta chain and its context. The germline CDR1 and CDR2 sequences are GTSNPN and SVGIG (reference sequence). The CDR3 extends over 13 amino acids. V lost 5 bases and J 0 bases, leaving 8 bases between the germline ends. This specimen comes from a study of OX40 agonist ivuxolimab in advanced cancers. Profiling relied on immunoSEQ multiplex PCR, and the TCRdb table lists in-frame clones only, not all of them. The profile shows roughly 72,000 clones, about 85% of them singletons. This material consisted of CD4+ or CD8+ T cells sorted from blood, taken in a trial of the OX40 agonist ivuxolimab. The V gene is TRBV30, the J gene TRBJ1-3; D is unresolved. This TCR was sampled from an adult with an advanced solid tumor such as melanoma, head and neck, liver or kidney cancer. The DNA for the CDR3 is TGTGCCTGGGTCAGAAGCTCTGGAAACACCATATATTTT. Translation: CAWVRSSGNTIYF.